This T cell receptor beta chain was sequenced for a study of T cell changes during pregnancy in multiple sclerosis (dated by TCRdb to between 2019 and 2020). At the level of the whole study: In women with multiple sclerosis, the researchers looked at how the T cell repertoire shifted as pregnancy progressed.

This clone was counted once. The antigen this receptor binds is unknown. The input lacks base qualities; no much larger clone sits a single base away. Library prep was done by the immunoSEQ multiplex PCR assay. In TCRdb, the immuneACCESS table is reduced to in-frame sequences with V and J assigned. These tables do not hold every clone; where another copy was compared, an unresolved V gene accounts for under half, and the others remain unexplained. The sample profile shows about 32,000 clones; roughly nine tenths of them were found once. 11% of the sample rests with the top ten. Relative to germline, V is 4 bases shorter and J is 4 bases shorter, with 13 bases between their ends. The CDR3 contains 14 residues, cysteine and phenylalanine counted. Only the CDR3 DNA stays, 42 bases, in frame from base 1. As encoded in the germline V gene, CDR1 is SGHDN while CDR2 is FVKESK.

This receptor was obtained from a female donor with multiple sclerosis, enrolled in a pregnancy study. The material sequenced was CD8+ T cells from peripheral blood mononuclear cells, taken in the third trimester of pregnancy. Recombination linked TRBV14 to TRBJ1-1; a tentative D call is TRBD1 (6 bases match). CDR3 protein: CASSPLQGSTEAFF. The nucleotides read TGTGCCAGCAGCCCCCTACAGGGAAGCACTGAAGCTTTCTTT.